Listed below are T cell receptor beta chains from one sample, sequenced in a study of blood T cell repertoires in COVID-19. Profiling relied on immunoSEQ multiplex PCR, and the TCRdb table lists in-frame clones only, not all of them. The data contain some 130,000 clones, about four fifths of them singletons. The sample consisted of peripheral blood. Receptors originate from a man in his forties with active or convalescent COVID-19. CDR3s include the opening cysteine and the closing phenylalanine or tryptophan. D genes are given only for firm matches. Clone size is given for some rows only: seen once, a few or many times, or a class if the clone is expanded.

j_gene,abundance,d_gene,v_gene,CDR3aa,CDR3nt
TRBJ1-6,once,TRBD1,TRBV10-3,CAISSTGFNSPLHF,TGTGCCATCAGTTCGACAGGGTTTAATTCACCCCTCCACTTT
TRBJ1-6,.,.,TRBV6-4,CASSDSYSYNSPLHF,TGTGCCAGCAGTGACTCCTACTCCTATAATTCACCCCTCCACTTT
TRBJ2-7,.,TRBD1,TRBV4-2,CARNVLRDRGSYEQYF,TGTGCCAGGAACGTGCTCCGGGACAGGGGCTCCTACGAGCAGTACTTC
TRBJ2-4,.,TRBD1,TRBV2,CASIPGQTGVAKNIQYF,TGTGCCAGCATTCCGGGACAGACCGGTGTAGCCAAAAACATTCAGTACTTC
TRBJ1-5,.,.,TRBV3-1/TRBV3-2,CASSQGGARSNQPQHF,TGTGCCAGCAGCCAAGGCGGGGCGCGAAGCAATCAGCCCCAGCATTTT
TRBJ2-2,.,TRBD2,TRBV12-5,CASGLPLAGASGGGELFF,TGTGCTAGTGGTTTGCCCCTAGCGGGGGCCTCAGGGGGCGGGGAGCTGTTTTTT
TRBJ2-7,.,.,TRBV7-9,CASSQHSYEQYF,TGTGCCAGCAGCCAACACAGCTACGAGCAGTACTTC
TRBJ1-5,.,.,TRBV10-2,CASSDYPRQPQHF,TGCGCCAGCAGTGATTACCCTCGGCAGCCCCAGCATTTT
TRBJ1-6,.,.,TRBV10-3,CAISETENSPLHF,TGTGCCATCAGTGAAACCGAGAATTCACCCCTCCACTTT
TRBJ2-7,.,TRBD2,TRBV6-5,CASRTGTSGGRQYF,TGTGCCAGCAGAACCGGGACTAGCGGGGGGAGGCAGTACTTC
TRBJ2-5,.,.,TRBV5-6,CASSFSLPETQYF,TGTGCCAGCAGCTTTTCACTACCAGAGACCCAGTACTTC
TRBJ2-7,.,TRBD2,TRBV7-2,CASSFRFSSGGQSYEQYF,TGTGCCAGCAGCTTTCGGTTCTCTAGCGGGGGGCAAAGTTACGAGCAGTACTTC